Sequencing of this T cell receptor beta chain was carried out in a study of blood T cells in healthy people across ages. Combining a sample-barcoded 5' primer with a J-beta primer mix, a second PCR ran for roughly 7 to 11 cycles. TCRdb re-called the 5' RACE reads with MiXCR, one entry per CDR3 protein. Here the sample spans 1.5 million to 2 million distinct CDR3 sequences, about 31% being singletons. CDR3 size: 15 residues. Germline V lookup: CDR1 SGHDN, CDR2 FVKESK. The ends were cut back, 4 bases at V and 2 bases at J, with 13 bases in the middle. The TCR sequence derives from a woman aged 30 to 39 in good health. The chain carries TRBV14 and TRBJ2-3; D is ambiguous. The specimen was blood. Here the CDR3 DNA reads TGTGCCAGCAGCCCAAGGACGGATCTCACAGATACGCAGTATTTT. Translating gives CASSPRTDLTDTQYF.